This T cell receptor (beta chain) comes out of a study of cytomegalovirus exposure and HLA in healthy donors. Notes on the study in general: Presence/absence analyses supposed approximately even sequencing depth among donors. Exclusion as indistinguishable affected some V segments, including TRBV6-2 and TRBV6-3.

Nominally healthy donors provided the samples, though records likely missed some immune exposures. This clone appeared a few times. Its antigen is not known. With 60 Vbeta and 13 Jbeta primers, the PCR was carried out. Assay used: immunoSEQ multiplex PCR; TCRdb lists only in-frame clones, some missing. The sample consists of 65,000 to 85,000 clones, around 79% of them appearing once. The CDR3 consists of 12 residues. Germline lookup yields CDR1 SGHKS and CDR2 YYEKEE (reference sequence). Trimming cost V 0 bases and J 12 bases, with 13 bases left between them. This sequence originates from a woman between 35 and 50 years old in good health and CMV-seropositive. Sample: PBMCs. The chain carries TRBV5-5 and TRBJ2-7; D possibly corresponds to TRBD2 (6 bases). This CDR3 is CASSLDVGTSYF. The CDR3 DNA sequence: TGTGCCAGCAGCTTGGATGTTGGGACTTCGTACTTC.